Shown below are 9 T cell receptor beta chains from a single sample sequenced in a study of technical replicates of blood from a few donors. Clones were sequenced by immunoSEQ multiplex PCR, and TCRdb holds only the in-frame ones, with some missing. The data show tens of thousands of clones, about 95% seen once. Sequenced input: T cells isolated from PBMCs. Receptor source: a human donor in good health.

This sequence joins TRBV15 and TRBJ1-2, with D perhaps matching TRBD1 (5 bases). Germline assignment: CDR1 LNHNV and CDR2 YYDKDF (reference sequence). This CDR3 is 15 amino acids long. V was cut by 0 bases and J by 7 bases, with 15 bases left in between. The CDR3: CATSRDRSGGSGYTF. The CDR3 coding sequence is TGTGCCACCAGCAGAGATCGATCGGGGGGGTCTGGCTACACCTTC.

The CDR3 DNA is TGCGCCAGCAGTGAGACACGGGGAAGCGAGCAGTACTTC. Translated, it gives CASSETRGSEQYF. The chain combines TRBV10-1 with TRBJ2-7; TRBD2 might be the D (5 bases). The CDR3 is 13 residues long. With 2 bases removed from V and 6 bases from J, the gap between germline ends came to 11 bases. In germline, CDR1 is WNHNN, CDR2 SYGVQD (reference sequence).

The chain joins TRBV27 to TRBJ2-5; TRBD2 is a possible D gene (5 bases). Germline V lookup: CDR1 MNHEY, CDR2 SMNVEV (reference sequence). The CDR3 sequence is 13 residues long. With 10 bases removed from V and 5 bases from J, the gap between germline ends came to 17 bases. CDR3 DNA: TGTGCCACTTGGGGAAGCCCGGGGGAGACCCAGTACTTC. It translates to CATWGSPGETQYF.

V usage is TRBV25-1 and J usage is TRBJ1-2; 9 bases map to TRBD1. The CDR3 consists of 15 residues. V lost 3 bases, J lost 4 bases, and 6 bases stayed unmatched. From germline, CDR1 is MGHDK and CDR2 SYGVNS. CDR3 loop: CASSEGQGMTYGYTF. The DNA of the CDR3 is TGTGCCAGCAGTGAGGGACAGGGCATGACCTATGGCTACACCTTC.

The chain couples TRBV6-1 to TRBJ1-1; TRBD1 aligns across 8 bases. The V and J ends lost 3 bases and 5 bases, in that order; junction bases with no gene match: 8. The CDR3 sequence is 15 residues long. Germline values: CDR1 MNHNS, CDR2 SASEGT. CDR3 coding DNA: TGTGCCAGCAGTGACCCAGGACAGGGAAGAACTGAAGCTTTCTTT. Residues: CASSDPGQGRTEAFF.

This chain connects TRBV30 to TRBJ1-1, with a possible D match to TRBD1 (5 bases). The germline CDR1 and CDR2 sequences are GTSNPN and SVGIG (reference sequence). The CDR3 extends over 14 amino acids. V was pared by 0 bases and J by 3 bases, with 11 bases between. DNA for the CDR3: TGTGCCTGGAGTGTACTGGGGGGAGACACTGAAGCTTTCTTT. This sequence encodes CAWSVLGGDTEAFF.

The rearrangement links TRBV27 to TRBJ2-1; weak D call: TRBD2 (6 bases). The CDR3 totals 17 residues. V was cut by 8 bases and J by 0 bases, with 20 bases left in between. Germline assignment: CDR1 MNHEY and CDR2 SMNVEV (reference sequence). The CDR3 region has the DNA TGTGCCAGCCAGATCCGGGAGTCCGCAAGCTCCTACAATGAGCAGTTCTTC. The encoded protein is CASQIRESASSYNEQFF.

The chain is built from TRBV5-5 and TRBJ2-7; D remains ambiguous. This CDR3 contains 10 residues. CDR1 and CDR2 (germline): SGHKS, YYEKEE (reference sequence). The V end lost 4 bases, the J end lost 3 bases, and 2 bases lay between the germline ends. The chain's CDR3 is CASSLYEQYF. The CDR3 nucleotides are TGTGCCAGCAGCCTCTACGAGCAGTACTTC.

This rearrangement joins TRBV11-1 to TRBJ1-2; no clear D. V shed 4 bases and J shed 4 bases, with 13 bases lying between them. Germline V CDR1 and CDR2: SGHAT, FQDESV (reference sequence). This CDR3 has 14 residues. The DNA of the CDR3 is TGTGCCAGCAGCTCGACTGCCTCGGGCTATGGCTACACCTTC. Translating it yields CASSSTASGYGYTF.